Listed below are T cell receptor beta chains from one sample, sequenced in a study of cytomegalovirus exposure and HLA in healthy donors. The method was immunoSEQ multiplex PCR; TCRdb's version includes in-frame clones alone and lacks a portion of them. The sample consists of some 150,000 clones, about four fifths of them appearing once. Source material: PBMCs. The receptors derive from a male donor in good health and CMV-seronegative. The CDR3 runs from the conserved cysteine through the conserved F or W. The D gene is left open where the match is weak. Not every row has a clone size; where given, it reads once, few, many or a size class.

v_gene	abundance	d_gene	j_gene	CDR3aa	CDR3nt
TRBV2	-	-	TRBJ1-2	CASSESWATRVGYTF	TGTGCCAGCAGTGAATCCTGGGCCACGCGGGTTGGCTACACCTTC
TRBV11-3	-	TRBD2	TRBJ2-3	CASSLAAGVTDTQYF	TGTGCCAGCAGCTTGGCAGCGGGGGTCACAGATACGCAGTATTTT
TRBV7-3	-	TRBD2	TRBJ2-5	CASSSGGAVETQYF	TGTGCCAGCAGCTCGGGGGGGGCTGTAGAGACCCAGTACTTC
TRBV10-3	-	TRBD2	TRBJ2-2	CAIRGTSGGANTGELFF	TGTGCCATCAGAGGGACTAGCGGGGGAGCGAACACCGGGGAGCTGTTTTTT
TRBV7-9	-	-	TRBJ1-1	CASSLVVNTEAFF	TGTGCCAGCAGCCTCGTAGTGAACACTGAAGCTTTCTTT
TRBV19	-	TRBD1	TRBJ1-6	CASPDRERRNSPLHF	TGTGCCAGTCCGGACAGGGAGAGAAGAAATTCACCCCTCCACTTT
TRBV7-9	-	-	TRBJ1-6	CASSLAREPLHF	TGTGCCAGCAGCTTAGCCCGGGAACCCCTCCACTTT
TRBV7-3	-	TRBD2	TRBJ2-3	CASSAITSERTQYF	TGTGCCAGCAGCGCTATTACTAGCGAACGAACGCAGTATTTT
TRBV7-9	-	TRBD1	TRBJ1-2	CASSLPGQGLGYTF	TGTGCCAGCAGCTTACCGGGACAGGGGCTCGGCTACACCTTC
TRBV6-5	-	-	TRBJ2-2	CAGSGGDTGELFF	TGTGCCGGGTCGGGCGGGGATACCGGGGAGCTGTTTTTT
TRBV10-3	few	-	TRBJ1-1	CAISGDKTEAFF	TGTGCCATCAGTGGGGACAAGACTGAAGCTTTCTTT
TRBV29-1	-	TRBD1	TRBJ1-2	CSVDQTTGAYGYTF	TGCAGCGTGGATCAGACTACAGGGGCCTATGGCTACACCTTC
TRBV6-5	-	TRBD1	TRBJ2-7	CAHGTGDYEQYF	TGTGCCCACGGGACAGGAGACTACGAGCAGTACTTC
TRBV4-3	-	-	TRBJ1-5	CASSQGTEGSNQPQHF	TGCGCCAGCAGCCAAGGGACTGAAGGAAGCAATCAGCCCCAGCATTTT
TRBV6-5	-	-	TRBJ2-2	CASTPAGLSTGELFF	TGTGCCAGCACCCCGGCGGGACTTAGTACCGGGGAGCTGTTTTTT
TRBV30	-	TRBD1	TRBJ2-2	CALTQGGPNTGELFF	TGTGCCTTGACCCAAGGGGGCCCGAACACCGGGGAGCTGTTTTTT
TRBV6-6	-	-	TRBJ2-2	CAIHVGTNTGELFF	TGTGCCATCCACGTGGGGACAAACACCGGGGAGCTGTTTTTT
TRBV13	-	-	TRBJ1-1	CASSLQTGEAFF	TGTGCCAGCAGCTTACAAACCGGTGAAGCTTTCTTT
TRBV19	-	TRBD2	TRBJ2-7	CASSALGGSSYEQYF	TGTGCCAGTAGCGCCCTCGGGGGGAGCTCCTACGAGCAGTACTTC
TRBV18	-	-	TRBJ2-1	CASSLGHNNEQFF	TGTGCCAGCTCACTTGGACATAACAATGAGCAGTTCTTC